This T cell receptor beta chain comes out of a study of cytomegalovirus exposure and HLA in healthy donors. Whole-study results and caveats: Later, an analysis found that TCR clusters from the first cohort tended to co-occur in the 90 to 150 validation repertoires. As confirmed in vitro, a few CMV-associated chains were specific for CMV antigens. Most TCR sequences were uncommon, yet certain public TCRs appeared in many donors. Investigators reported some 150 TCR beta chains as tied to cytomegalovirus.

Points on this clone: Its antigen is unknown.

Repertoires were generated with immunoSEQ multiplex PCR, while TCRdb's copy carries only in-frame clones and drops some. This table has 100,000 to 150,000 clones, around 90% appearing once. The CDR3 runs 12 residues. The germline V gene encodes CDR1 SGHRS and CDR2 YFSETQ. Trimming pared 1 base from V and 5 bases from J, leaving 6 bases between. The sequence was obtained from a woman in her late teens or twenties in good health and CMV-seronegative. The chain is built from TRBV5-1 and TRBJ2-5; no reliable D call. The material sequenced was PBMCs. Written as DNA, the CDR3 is TGCGCCAGCAGCTTGATGGGCGAGACCCAGTACTTC. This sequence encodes CASSLMGETQYF.